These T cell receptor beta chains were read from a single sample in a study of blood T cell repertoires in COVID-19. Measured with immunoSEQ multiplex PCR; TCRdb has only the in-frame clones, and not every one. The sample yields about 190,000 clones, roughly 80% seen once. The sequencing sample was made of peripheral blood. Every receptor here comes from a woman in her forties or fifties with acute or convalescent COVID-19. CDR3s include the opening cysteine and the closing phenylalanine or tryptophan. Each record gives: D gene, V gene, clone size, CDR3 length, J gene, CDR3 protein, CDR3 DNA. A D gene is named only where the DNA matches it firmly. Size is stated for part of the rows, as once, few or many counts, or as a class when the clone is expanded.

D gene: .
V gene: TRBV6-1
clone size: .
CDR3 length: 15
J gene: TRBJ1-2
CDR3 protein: CASSEALGGLDGYTF
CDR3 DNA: TGTGCCAGCAGTGAAGCGCTTGGAGGGTTGGACGGCTACACCTTC

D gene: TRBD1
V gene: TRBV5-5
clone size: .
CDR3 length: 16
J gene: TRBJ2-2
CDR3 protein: CASSPGTGTGTGELFF
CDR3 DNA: TGTGCCAGCAGCCCTGGGACCGGGACAGGGACCGGGGAGCTGTTTTTT

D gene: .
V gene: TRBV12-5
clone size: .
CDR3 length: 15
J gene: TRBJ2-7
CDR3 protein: CASGLARGAGSEQYF
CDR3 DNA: TGTGCTAGTGGTTTGGCTCGGGGCGCCGGGAGCGAGCAGTACTTC

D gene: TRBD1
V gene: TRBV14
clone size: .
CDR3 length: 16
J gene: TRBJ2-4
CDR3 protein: CASSLMTGQGAYIQYF
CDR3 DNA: TGTGCCAGCAGCCTGATGACGGGACAGGGGGCATACATTCAGTACTTC

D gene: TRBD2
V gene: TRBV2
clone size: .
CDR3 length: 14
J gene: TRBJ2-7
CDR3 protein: CASSEGGSLYEQYF
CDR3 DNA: TGTGCCAGCAGTGAAGGCGGGAGCCTCTACGAGCAGTACTTC

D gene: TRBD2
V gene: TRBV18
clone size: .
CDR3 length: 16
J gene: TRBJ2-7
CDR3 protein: CASSPPELAGAHEQYF
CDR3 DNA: TGTGCCAGCTCACCACCGGAGCTAGCGGGGGCGCACGAGCAGTACTTC

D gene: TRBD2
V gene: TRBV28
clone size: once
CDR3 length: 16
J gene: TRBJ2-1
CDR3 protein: CASSSLGAGAYNEQFF
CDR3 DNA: TGTGCCAGCAGTTCCCTGGGAGCGGGGGCTTACAATGAGCAGTTCTTC

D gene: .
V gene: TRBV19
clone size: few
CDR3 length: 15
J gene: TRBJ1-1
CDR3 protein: CASRYTGGVNTEAFF
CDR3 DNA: TGTGCCAGTAGATATACAGGTGGGGTGAACACTGAAGCTTTCTTT

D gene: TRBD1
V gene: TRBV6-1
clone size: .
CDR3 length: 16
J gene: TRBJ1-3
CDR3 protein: CASSEQTGVPGNTIYF
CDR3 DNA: TGTGCCAGCAGTGAACAGACAGGGGTCCCCGGAAACACCATATATTTT

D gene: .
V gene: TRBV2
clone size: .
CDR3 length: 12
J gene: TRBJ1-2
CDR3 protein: CASSGGFGGYTF
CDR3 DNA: TGTGCCAGCAGCGGGGGTTTTGGTGGCTACACCTTC

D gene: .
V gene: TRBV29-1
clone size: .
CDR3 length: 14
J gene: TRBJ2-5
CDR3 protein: CSVEPQGTQETQYF
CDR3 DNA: TGCAGCGTTGAACCGCAGGGGACGCAAGAGACCCAGTACTTC

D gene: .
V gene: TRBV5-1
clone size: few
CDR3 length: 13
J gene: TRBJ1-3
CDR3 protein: CASSLAAEGTIYF
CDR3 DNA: TGCGCCAGCAGCTTGGCCGCGGAGGGTACCATATATTTT

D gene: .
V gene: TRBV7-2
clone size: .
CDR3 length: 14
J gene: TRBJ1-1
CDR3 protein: CASSLSTGGSEAFF
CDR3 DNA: TGTGCCAGCAGCTTATCGACAGGCGGTTCTGAAGCTTTCTTT

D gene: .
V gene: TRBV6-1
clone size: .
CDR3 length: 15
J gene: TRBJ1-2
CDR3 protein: CASSEGAVPVDGYTF
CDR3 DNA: TGTGCCAGCAGTGAAGGAGCGGTGCCGGTCGATGGCTACACCTTC

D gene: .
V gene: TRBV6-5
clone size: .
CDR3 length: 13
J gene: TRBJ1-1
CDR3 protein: CASSYSILAEAFF
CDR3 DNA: TGTGCCAGCAGTTACTCGATACTAGCTGAAGCTTTCTTT

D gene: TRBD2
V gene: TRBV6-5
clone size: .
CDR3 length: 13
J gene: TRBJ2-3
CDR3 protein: CASRLSAGGLQYF
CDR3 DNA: TGTGCCAGCAGACTTTCAGCGGGGGGGCTTCAGTATTTT

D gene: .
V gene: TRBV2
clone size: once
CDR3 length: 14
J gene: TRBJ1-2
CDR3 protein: CASSARGTNYGYTF
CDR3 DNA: TGTGCCAGCAGTGCGCGCGGTACTAACTATGGCTACACCTTC

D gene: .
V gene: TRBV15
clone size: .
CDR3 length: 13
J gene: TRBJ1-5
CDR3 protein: CAPTTGRQQPQHF
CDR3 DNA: TGTGCCCCTACAACAGGGCGACAGCAGCCCCAGCATTTT

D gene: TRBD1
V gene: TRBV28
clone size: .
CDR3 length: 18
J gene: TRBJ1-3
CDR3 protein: CASSLNPGQGLRGNTIYF
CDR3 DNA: TGTGCCAGCAGCTTAAACCCGGGACAGGGTCTCCGTGGAAACACCATATATTTT

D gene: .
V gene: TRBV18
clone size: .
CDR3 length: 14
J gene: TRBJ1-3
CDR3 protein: CASSPPAAGNTIYF
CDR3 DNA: TGTGCCAGCTCACCACCTGCAGCTGGAAACACCATATATTTT

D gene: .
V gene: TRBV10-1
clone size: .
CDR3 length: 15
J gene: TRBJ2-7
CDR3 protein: CASSESLGVWGEQYF
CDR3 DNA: TGCGCCAGCAGTGAGTCTCTAGGGGTCTGGGGCGAGCAGTACTTC

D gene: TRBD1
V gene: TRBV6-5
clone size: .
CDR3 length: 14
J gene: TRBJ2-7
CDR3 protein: CASSRTGQTYEQYF
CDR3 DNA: TGTGCCAGCAGCCGGACAGGCCAAACCTACGAGCAGTACTTC

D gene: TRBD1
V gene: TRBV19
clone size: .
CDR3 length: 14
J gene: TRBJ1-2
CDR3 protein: CASSASTGGGGYTF
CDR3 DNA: TGTGCCAGTAGTGCCTCGACAGGGGGCGGAGGCTACACCTTC

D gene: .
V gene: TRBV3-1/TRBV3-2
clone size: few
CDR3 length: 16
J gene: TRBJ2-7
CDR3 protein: CASSQDRGRGGYEQYF
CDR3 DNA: TGTGCCAGCAGCCAAGATCGGGGCAGGGGTGGCTACGAGCAGTACTTC

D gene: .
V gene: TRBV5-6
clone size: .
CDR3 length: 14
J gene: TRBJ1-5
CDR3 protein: CASSLGYGEGAQHF
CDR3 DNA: TGTGCCAGCAGCTTGGGATACGGCGAAGGAGCCCAGCATTTT

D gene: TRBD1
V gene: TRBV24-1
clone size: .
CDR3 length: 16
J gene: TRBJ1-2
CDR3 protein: CATSDRGTGTLYGYTF
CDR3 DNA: TGTGCCACCAGTGACCGCGGGACAGGGACCCTCTATGGCTACACCTTC

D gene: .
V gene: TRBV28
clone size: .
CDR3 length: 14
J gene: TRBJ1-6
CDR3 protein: CASRPGHSNSPLHF
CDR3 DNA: TGTGCCAGCAGACCGGGACACTCCAATTCACCCCTCCACTTT

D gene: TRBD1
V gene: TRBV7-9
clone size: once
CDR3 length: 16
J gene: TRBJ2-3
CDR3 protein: CASSSLLQGLTDTQYF
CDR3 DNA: TGTGCCAGCAGCTCTCTATTACAGGGGTTGACAGATACGCAGTATTTT

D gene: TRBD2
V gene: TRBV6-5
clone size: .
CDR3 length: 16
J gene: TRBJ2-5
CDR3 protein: CASSYSNSGNRETQYF
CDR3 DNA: TGTGCCAGCAGTTACTCGAATAGCGGGAATAGGGAGACCCAGTACTTC

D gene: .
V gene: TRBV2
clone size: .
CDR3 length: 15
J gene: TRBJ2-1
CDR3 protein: CASSEGGLRLTGGFF
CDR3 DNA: TGTGCCAGCAGTGAAGGGGGCCTCAGGTTGACGGGCGGGTTCTTC

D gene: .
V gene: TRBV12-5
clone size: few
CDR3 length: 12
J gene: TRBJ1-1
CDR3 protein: CASLSGGAEAFF
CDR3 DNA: TGTGCTAGCCTGTCGGGGGGCGCTGAAGCTTTCTTT

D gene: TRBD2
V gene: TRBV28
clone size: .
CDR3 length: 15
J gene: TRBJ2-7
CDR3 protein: CASSRQGGTTYEQYF
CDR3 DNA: TGTGCCAGCAGCCGGCAGGGCGGGACTACCTACGAGCAGTACTTC

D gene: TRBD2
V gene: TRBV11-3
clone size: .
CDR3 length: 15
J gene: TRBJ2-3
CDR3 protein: CASSFGGGAEDTQYF
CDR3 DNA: TGTGCCAGCAGCTTCGGCGGGGGGGCCGAAGATACGCAGTATTTT

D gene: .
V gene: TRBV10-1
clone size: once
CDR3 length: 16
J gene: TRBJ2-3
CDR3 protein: CASSAGDRPSTDTQYF
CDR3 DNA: TGCGCCAGCAGTGCGGGAGATCGCCCTTCCACAGATACGCAGTATTTT

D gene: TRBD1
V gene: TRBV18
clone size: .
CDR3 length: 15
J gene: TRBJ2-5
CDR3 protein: CASSPLRQGQETQYF
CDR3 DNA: TGTGCCAGCTCACCCCTCCGACAGGGGCAAGAGACCCAGTACTTC

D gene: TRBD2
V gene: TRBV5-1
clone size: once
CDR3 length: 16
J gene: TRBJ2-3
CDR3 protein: CASSLSASGASDTQYF
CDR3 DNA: TGCGCCAGCAGTCTGTCGGCTAGCGGGGCCTCAGATACGCAGTATTTT

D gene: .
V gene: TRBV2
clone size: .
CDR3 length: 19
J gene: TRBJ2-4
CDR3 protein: CASRGVGSTVSGAKNIQYF
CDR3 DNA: TGTGCCAGCAGAGGGGTAGGGTCCACAGTCTCCGGGGCCAAAAACATTCAGTACTTC

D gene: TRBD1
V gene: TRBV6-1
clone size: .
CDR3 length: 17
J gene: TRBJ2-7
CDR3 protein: CASSDPTDGQGSYEQYF
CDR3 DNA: TGTGCCAGCAGTGATCCCACAGACGGACAGGGCTCCTACGAGCAGTACTTC

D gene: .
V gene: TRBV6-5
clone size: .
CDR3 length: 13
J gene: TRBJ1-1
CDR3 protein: CASSRVMNTEAFF
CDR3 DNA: TGTGCCAGCAGCCGCGTAATGAACACTGAAGCTTTCTTT

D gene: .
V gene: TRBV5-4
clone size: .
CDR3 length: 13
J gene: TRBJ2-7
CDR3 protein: CASLDRSNYEQYF
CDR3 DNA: TGTGCCAGCCTCGACAGGAGCAACTACGAGCAGTACTTC

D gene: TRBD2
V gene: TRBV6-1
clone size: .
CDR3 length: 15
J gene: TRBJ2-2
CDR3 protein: CASRTSGVTPGELFF
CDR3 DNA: TGTGCCAGCAGGACCAGCGGGGTTACTCCCGGGGAGCTGTTTTTT

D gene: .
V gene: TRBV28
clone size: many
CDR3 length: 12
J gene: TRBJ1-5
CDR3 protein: CASSRRGGPQHF
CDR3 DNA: TGTGCCAGCAGTCGCCGGGGTGGGCCCCAGCATTTT

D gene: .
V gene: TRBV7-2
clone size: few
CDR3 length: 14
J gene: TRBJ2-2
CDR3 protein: CASSLRRGTGELFF
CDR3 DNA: TGTGCCAGCAGCTTGAGGCGGGGCACCGGGGAGCTGTTTTTT

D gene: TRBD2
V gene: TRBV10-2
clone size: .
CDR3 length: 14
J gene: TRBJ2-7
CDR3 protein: CASRTSGGVREQYF
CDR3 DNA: TGCGCCAGCAGAACTAGCGGGGGGGTAAGAGAGCAGTACTTC

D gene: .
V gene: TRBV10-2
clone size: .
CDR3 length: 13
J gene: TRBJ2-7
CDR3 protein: CASHSRGAYEQYF
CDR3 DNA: TGCGCCAGCCATTCAAGGGGCGCCTACGAGCAGTACTTC

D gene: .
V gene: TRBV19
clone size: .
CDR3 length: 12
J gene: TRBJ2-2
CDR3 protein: CASSILTGELFF
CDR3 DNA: TGTGCCAGTAGTATCCTTACCGGGGAGCTGTTTTTT

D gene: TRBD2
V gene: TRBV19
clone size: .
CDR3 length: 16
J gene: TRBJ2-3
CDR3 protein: CASSITASGRVNTQYF
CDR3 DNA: TGTGCCAGTAGCATCACGGCTAGCGGGAGGGTGAATACGCAGTATTTT

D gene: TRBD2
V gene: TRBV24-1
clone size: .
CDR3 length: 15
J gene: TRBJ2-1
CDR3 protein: CATSESLAGGNEQFF
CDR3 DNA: TGTGCCACCAGTGAGTCACTAGCGGGAGGGAACGAGCAGTTCTTC

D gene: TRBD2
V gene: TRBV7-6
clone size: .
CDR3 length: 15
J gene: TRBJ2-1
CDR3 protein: CASSLVAGAYNEQFF
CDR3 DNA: TGTGCCAGCAGCTTAGTAGCGGGAGCCTACAATGAGCAGTTCTTC

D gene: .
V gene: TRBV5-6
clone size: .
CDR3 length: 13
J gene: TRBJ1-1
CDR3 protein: CASSLGSNTEAFF
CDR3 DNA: TGTGCCAGCAGCTTGGGGAGCAACACTGAAGCTTTCTTT

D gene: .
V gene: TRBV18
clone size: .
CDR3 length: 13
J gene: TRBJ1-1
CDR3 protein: CASSPTGNTEAFF
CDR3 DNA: TGTGCCAGCTCACCCACAGGGAACACTGAAGCTTTCTTT

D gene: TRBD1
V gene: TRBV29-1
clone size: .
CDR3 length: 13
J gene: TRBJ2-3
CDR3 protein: CSGARGRTDTQYF
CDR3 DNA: TGCAGCGGGGCCAGGGGGCGAACAGATACGCAGTATTTT

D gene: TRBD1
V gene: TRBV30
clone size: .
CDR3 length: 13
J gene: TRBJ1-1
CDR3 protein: CAWRGQLNTEAFF
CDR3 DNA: TGTGCCTGGAGGGGACAGTTGAACACTGAAGCTTTCTTT

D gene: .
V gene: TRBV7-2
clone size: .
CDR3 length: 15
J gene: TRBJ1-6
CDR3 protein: CASSSLSSYNSPLHF
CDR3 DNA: TGTGCCAGCAGCTCCCTTTCCTCCTATAATTCACCCCTCCACTTT

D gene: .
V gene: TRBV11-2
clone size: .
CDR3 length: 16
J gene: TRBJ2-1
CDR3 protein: CASSSVGAGSYNEQFF
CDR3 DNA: TGTGCCAGCAGTTCCGTGGGTGCGGGCTCCTACAATGAGCAGTTCTTC

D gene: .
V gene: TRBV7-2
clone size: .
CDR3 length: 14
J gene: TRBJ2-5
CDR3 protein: CASSSSGREETQYF
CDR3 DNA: TGTGCCAGCAGCTCCTCAGGCAGGGAAGAGACCCAGTACTTC

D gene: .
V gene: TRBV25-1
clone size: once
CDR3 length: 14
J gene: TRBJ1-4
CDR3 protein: CASSDRGEDEKLFF
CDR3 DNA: TGTGCCAGCAGTGACAGGGGAGAGGATGAAAAACTGTTTTTT

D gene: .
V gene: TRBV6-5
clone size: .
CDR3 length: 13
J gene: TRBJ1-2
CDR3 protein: CASRRPSGYGYTF
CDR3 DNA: TGTGCCAGTAGGCGGCCAAGCGGCTATGGCTACACCTTC

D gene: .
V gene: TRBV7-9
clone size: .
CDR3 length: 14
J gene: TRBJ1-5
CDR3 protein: CASSLGTRNQPQHF
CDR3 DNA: TGTGCCAGCAGCCTGGGGACTCGCAATCAGCCCCAGCATTTT

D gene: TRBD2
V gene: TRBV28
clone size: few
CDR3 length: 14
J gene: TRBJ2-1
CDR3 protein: CASSLPPSGYVQFF
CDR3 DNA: TGTGCCAGCAGCCTCCCCCCTAGCGGGTATGTGCAGTTCTTC